This T cell receptor (beta chain) was found in a study of CD8+ T cells in alopecia areata (dated by TCRdb to 2016 to 2018). Study-level background: The treated patients took part in an open-label pilot trial in which moderate-to-severe alopecia areata was treated with oral tofacitinib at 5 to 10 mg twice daily. Tofacitinib was administered for 6 to 18 months, and 6 months of follow-up off drug were then conducted to assess delayed response and recurrence. For the treated patients, the SALT score, which quantifies what percentage of scalp surface area is affected, served as the measure of disease severity. In both human patients and the C3H/HeJ mouse model, the study applied high-throughput TCRbeta sequencing to look at T cell clonal expansion in alopecia areata. In humans, TCRbeta sequencing was performed on scalp tissue and on sorted CD4+ and CD8+ peripheral blood T cells from healthy controls and from patients with patchy or totalis/universalis alopecia areata. Biopsies were taken from tofacitinib-treated patients at baseline and again at 4 and 24 weeks into treatment, and several of those patients also had a later scalp biopsy. Scalp clonality was compared among normal scalp (n=4), patchy alopecia areata scalp (n=8), and alopecia totalis/universalis scalp (n=8). The RNA source kit depended on sample type: the PAXgene miRNA kit for fixed scalp, the miRNeasy kit for PBMCs, and the RNeasy kit for mouse skin. Amplification of TCRbeta CDR3 regions was done by immunoSEQ multiplex PCR using 35 Vbeta forward primers and 13 Jbeta reverse primers. Summary of the overall study and its limitations: Because the treated cohort was small and had just a single nonresponder, larger studies are needed to establish links between baseline CD8+ expansion and response. Scalp clonality and the number of expanded CD8+ clones among the top 100 scalp clones were significantly decreased by tofacitinib. Compared with normal scalp, lesional scalp had higher clonality and more expanded CD8+ clones, particularly in alopecia totalis/universalis, a pattern that suggests antigenic drive. During tofacitinib treatment, many expanded lesional clones stuck around in both scalp and blood, and this persistence may partly explain why relapse happens after treatment is stopped. Unlike mouse skin, where gammadelta T cells dominate, normal human skin contains resident alphabeta T cells that get sequenced too, which complicates analysis of the scalp TCR repertoire. TCR sequences shared between patients were less clear than in mice, possibly partly because of HLA diversity in the patient population.

The treatment or condition label here, explained by the study, means: oral pan-JAK inhibitor, 5-10 mg twice daily. Lesional scalp punch biopsies and peripheral blood were obtained from alopecia areata patients. PBMCs were separated by density centrifugation and stained for CD3, CD4 and CD8, after which CD4+ and CD8+ T cells were sorted on a FACSAria. A word on this clone: No antigen is known for it. No base quality values were provided; no much bigger clone lies one nucleotide off.

Spanning cysteine to phenylalanine, the CDR3 consists of 16 amino acids. Only the CDR3 DNA stays, 48 bases, in frame from base 1. Trimming costs V 5 bases and J 4 bases, and their ends lie 18 bases apart. CDR1 and CDR2, looked up from the germline V gene (reference sequence), are SEHNR and FQNEAQ. Libraries were built with the immunoSEQ multiplex PCR assay. RNA was extracted from all samples and reverse transcribed into cDNA as template for TCR sequencing. SuperScript III was used to make first-strand cDNA, primed with a 2:1 mix of oligo-dT and random hexamers. A synthetic immune receptor repertoire was used to measure amplification bias, and any remaining bias was corrected computationally. The authors' pipeline ran thus. After raw reads were preprocessed to remove errors, the CDR3 was defined following IMGT conventions as running from the conserved cysteine to phenylalanine. Clonality was calculated as 1 minus Shannon entropy normalized by log2 of the number of productive unique TCRs. Whether each scalp clone was CD4 or CD8 was inferred by checking scalp TCRbeta sequences against the CD4 and CD8 repertoires from sorted blood. TCRdb holds this immuneACCESS table with in-frame rearrangements only. Some clones are missing; in checked studies, unresolved V genes explain under half, and the rest has no known cause. V, J and clone size derive from that table, while D and trimming were established from the DNA sequence. This sample has about 190,000 clones in its table, and more than 55% of those were observed once. Of the sample, approximately 1.4% falls within the top ten clones.

In this chain, TRBV7-9 is recombined with TRBJ2-1; no confident D gene assignment can be made. The clonotype was recovered from a human donor with alopecia areata. Sequenced here: CD4+ T cells sorted from blood, sampled around week 47, from a patient treated with tofacitinib. The DNA reads as follows: TGTGCCAGCAGCCCAGTTCGGCAGACGGTTTACAATGAGCAGTTCTTC. This translates into CASSPVRQTVYNEQFF.